This TCR beta chain was documented in a study of T cell clonality in common variable immunodeficiency. Findings and limits, study-wide: Compared with healthy controls, CVID subjects showed increased TCRbeta clonality, mostly in about a third. Fewer deletions and N-nucleotide insertions were reportedly seen in common variable immunodeficiency TCR beta sequences. What drives increased CVID clonality needs T cell subpopulation sequencing.

Reduced serum IgG, IgA and/or IgM plus specific antibody deficiency defined CVID. About this clone itself: No antigen is known for it. The read stops 3 residues short of the end of the CDR3; the missing end is completed from the germline J gene.

Sequencing input was equivalent genomic DNA from CVID and controls. TCRdb's copy holds only in-frame clones and misses some; the assay was immunoSEQ multiplex PCR. The sample was found to contain over 13,000 clones, and every one recurs. Germline V gene lookup returns CDR1 SEHNR and CDR2 FQNEAQ (reference sequence). This CDR3 contains 11 residues. Trimming left V 6 bases short and J 4 bases short, with 6 bases between. The TCR sequence derives from a human donor with common variable immunodeficiency. Sequencing was performed on peripheral blood mononuclear cells. The rearrangement uses TRBV7-9 and TRBJ1-1; D remains unclear. The part of the CDR3 DNA that was read is TGTGCCAGCAGTCGTAGCACTGAA. As protein: CASSRSTE. The entire CDR3 protein reads CASSRSTEAFF.